These 6 T cell receptor beta chains originate from one sample sequenced in a study of persistence of HIV-infected CD4 T cells. The libraries were made with immunoSEQ version 4 in survey mode. The data were produced by immunoSEQ multiplex PCR, yet TCRdb's version contains in-frame clones alone and is incomplete. This table has roughly 9,200 clones, more than 65% appearing once. For these TCRs, the target antigens are not known. Overlapping HIV-1 Gag 15-mer peptides at approximately 1 ug per peptide per mL were used. Sorting of responding CD4+ T cells relied on upregulated CD40 ligand together with CD69. The sample here was CD4+ T cells sorted from PBMCs after approximately 19-hour stimulation, taken from a patient who received antiretroviral therapy. Source of these receptors: an adult woman with HIV who was CMV-seropositive.

This rearrangement joins TRBV7-2 to TRBJ1-3, with D possibly TRBD1 on 5 matching bases. This CDR3 has 15 residues. The germline CDR1 and CDR2 sequences are SGHTA and FQGNSA. V lost 0 bases, J lost 4 bases, and 10 bases lay in between. CDR3 sequence: CASSLATGGGNTIYF. The CDR3 bases are TGTGCCAGCAGCTTAGCAACAGGTGGAGGAAACACCATATATTTT.

The chain uses TRBV3-1 (or the pseudogene TRBV3-2) and TRBJ2-5; 14 bases agree with TRBD2. The CDR3 contains 17 residues. V lost 1 base and J lost 7; bases outside the gene matches: 8. Germline V lookup: CDR1 LGHDT, CDR2 YNNKEL (reference sequence). The CDR3 nucleotides read TGTGCCAGCAGCCAAGGACTAGCGGGAGGGCCGGGTGGGACCCAGTACTTC. Encoded protein: CASSQGLAGGPGGTQYF.

This clone was counted a single time. This chain links TRBV12-5 with TRBJ1-1; TRBD1 is a possible D gene (5 bases). The CDR3 totals 15 residues. The V end was cut by 0 bases, the J end by 2 bases, with 10 bases between. Germline values: CDR1 LGHNT, CDR2 FRNRAP. The CDR3 DNA is TGTGCTAGTGGTTTGGTACAGACAGAAAACACTGAAGCTTTCTTT. Residues: CASGLVQTENTEAFF.

This clone was picked up a small number of times. The J gene is TRBJ2-7, the V gene TRBV27, with 11 nucleotides matching TRBD1. In germline, CDR1 is MNHEY, CDR2 SMNVEV (reference sequence). CDR3 length: 16 residues. V trimming: 6 bases; J trimming: 3 bases; junction bases outside the gene matches: 10. The CDR3 coding sequence is TGTGCCAGCAGCCAACTCACCGGGACAGGGGGCTACGAGCAGTACTTC. Protein product: CASSQLTGTGGYEQYF.

V is TRBV15 and J is TRBJ2-1, with D perhaps matching TRBD1 or TRBD2 (5 bases each). Germline CDR1 reads LNHNV; CDR2 reads YYDKDF (reference sequence). Trimming removed 0 bases from V and 4 bases from J, with 13 bases in between. The CDR3 is made up of 16 amino acids. The CDR3 DNA sequence: TGTGCCACCAGCAGAGAGGGGGTTGCTCCGTACAATGAGCAGTTCTTC. Translated: CATSREGVAPYNEQFF.

J is TRBJ2-7 and V is TRBV27; 12 nucleotides align to TRBD2. Germline trimming cut 3 bases from V and 4 bases from J; bases unmatched to any gene: 4. The CDR3 contains 15 residues. The germline CDR1 and CDR2 sequences are MNHEY and SMNVEV (reference sequence). CDR3 protein: CASSLTSGRGYEQYF. In nucleotides, the CDR3 is TGTGCCAGCAGTTTGACTAGCGGGAGAGGTTACGAGCAGTACTTC.